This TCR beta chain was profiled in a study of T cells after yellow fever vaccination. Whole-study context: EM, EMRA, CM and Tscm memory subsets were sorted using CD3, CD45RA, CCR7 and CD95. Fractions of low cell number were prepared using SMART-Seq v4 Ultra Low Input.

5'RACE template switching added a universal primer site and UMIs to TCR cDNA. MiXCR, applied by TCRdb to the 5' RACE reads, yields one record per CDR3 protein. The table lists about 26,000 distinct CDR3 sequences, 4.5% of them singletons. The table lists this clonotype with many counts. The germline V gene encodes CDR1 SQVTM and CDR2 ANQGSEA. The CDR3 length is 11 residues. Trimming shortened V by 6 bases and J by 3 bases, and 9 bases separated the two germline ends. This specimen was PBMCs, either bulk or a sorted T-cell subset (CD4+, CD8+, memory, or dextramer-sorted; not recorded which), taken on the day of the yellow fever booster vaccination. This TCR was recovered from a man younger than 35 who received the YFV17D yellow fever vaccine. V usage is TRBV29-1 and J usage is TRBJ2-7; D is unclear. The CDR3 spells CSVVWDYEQYF. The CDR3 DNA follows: TGCAGCGTCGTTTGGGACTACGAGCAGTACTTC.